The clone carrying this TCR beta chain was seen only a few times. What it binds is unknown. This CDR3 region has 16 residues. The germline gives CDR1 MDHEN, CDR2 SYDVKM. The V gene lost 3 bases and the J gene lost 2 bases, with 16 bases spanning the gap. The data originate from a study of spatial heterogeneity in lung cancer. Whole-study context: More beta-chain than alpha-chain sequences were consistently detected. Counts of TCR transcripts in tumor regions correlated strongly with a T cell module score (derived from matched bulk RNA-seq).

Via MiXCR, TCRdb re-called the 5' RACE reads, giving one row per CDR3 protein. The sample has about 14,000 distinct CDR3 sequences; about 4.5% are singletons. Study-wide results and limits: Tumor mutation count correlated with how many alpha and beta TCRs expanded intratumorally.

Time point noted: sample taken at primary tumor resection. Unsorted tumor, nontumor lung tissue or cryopreserved PBMC supplied the whole RNA. Source: lung tumor tissue, taken at surgery. V and J are TRBV28 and TRBJ1-2; D not certain. This TCR was sampled from a female donor with early-stage non-small cell lung cancer. DNA for the CDR3: TGTGCCAGCAGTTTCCGTGATTGGGCGGCAAACTATGGCTACACCTTC. This sequence encodes CASSFRDWAANYGYTF.